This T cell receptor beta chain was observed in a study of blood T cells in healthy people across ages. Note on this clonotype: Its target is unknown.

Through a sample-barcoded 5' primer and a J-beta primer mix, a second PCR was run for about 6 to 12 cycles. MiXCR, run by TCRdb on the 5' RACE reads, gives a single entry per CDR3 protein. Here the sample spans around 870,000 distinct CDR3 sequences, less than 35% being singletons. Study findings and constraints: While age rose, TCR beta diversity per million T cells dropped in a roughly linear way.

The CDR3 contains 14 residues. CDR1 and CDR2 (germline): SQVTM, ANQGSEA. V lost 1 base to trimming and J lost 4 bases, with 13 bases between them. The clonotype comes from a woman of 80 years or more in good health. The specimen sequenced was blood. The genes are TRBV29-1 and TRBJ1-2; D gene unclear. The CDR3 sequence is CSVEGRVNPYGYTF. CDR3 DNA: TGCAGCGTTGAAGGTCGGGTTAACCCCTATGGCTACACCTTC. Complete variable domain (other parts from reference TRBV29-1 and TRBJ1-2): SAVISQKPSRDICQRGTSLTIQCQVDSQVTMMFWYRQQPGQSLTLIATANQGSEATYESGFVIDKFPISRPNLTFSTLTVSNMSPEDSSIYLCSVEGRVNPYGYTFGSGTRLTVV.